Listed below are T cell receptor beta chains from one sample, sequenced in a study of blood T cell repertoires in COVID-19. Measured with immunoSEQ multiplex PCR; TCRdb has only the in-frame clones, and not every one. The table lists about 98,000 clones, around 80% of them singletons, with roughly 24% in the top ten. Source material: peripheral blood. Receptors originate from a man in his 70s with acute or convalescent COVID-19. The CDR3 runs from the conserved cysteine through the conserved F or W. A D gene is named only where the DNA matches it firmly. Clone size appears in some rows only: once, few, many, or a class for an expanded clone.

D gene	clone size	V gene	J gene	CDR3 DNA	CDR3 protein
-	once	TRBV2	TRBJ2-1	TGTGCCAGCACCTACAGCTACAATGAGCAGTTCTTC	CASTYSYNEQFF
TRBD1	-	TRBV10-3	TRBJ1-2	TGTGCCACCGCCGGGACAGGGAGGGTGGGGGATAACTATGGCTACACCTTC	CATAGTGRVGDNYGYTF
TRBD1	-	TRBV18	TRBJ1-1	TGTGCCAGCTCCATGACCGGGACAGTCACTGAAGCTTTCTTT	CASSMTGTVTEAFF
TRBD1	-	TRBV18	TRBJ2-3	TGTGCCAGCTCACCACCCAACAGGGGGCTGGAAGATACGCAGTATTTT	CASSPPNRGLEDTQYF
TRBD1	-	TRBV27	TRBJ2-5	TGTGCCAGCAGTCTCCGGGACAGGGCCCAAGAGACCCAGTACTTC	CASSLRDRAQETQYF
TRBD1	-	TRBV24-1	TRBJ1-2	TGTGCCACCAGTGAAGGGACAGGGGGCAAAAGGGAGGGCTACACCTTC	CATSEGTGGKREGYTF
-	-	TRBV2	TRBJ2-7	TGTGCCAGCAGTGAAGCGCTTTTTCAACAGGTCTCCCACGAGCAGTACTTC	CASSEALFQQVSHEQYF
-	-	TRBV4-1	TRBJ2-5	TGCGCCAGCAGCCAAGAGGGAGCGGAGGGGGAGACCCAGTACTTC	CASSQEGAEGETQYF
TRBD1	-	TRBV2	TRBJ2-3	TGTGCCAGCAGCGGGACAGGGACACGCACAGATACGCAGTATTTT	CASSGTGTRTDTQYF
-	-	TRBV4-2	TRBJ2-7	TGTGCCAGCAGCCAAGAAGCGGGCTACGAGCAGTACTTC	CASSQEAGYEQYF